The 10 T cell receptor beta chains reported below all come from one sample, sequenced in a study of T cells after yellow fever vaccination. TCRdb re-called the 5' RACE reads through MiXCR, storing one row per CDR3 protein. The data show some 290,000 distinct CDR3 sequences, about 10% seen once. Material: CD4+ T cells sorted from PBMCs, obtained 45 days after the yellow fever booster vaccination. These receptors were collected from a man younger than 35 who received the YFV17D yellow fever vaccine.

The CDR3 sequence: CASKRQPQETQYF. CDR3 bases: TGCGCCAGCAAAAGACAGCCCCAAGAGACCCAGTACTTC. J is TRBJ2-5 and V is TRBV10-2; possible D gene TRBD1, 5 bases. Deletions cut 7 bases from V and 1 base from J, with 10 bases between. The germline V gene has CDR1 WSHSY and CDR2 SAAADI. This CDR3 region has 13 residues.

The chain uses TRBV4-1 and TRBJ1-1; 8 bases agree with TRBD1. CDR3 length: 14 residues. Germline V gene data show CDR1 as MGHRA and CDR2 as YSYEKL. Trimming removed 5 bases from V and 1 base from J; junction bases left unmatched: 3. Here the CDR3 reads CASSFTGGNTEAFF. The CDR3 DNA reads TGCGCCAGCAGCTTCACAGGGGGGAACACTGAAGCTTTCTTT.

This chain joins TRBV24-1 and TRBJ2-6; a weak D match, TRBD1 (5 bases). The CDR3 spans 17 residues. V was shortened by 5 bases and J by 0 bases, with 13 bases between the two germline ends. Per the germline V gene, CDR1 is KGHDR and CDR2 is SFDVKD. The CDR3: CATSARDSPSGANVLTF. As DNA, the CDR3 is TGTGCCACCAGTGCCCGTGACAGTCCCTCTGGGGCCAACGTCCTGACTTTC.

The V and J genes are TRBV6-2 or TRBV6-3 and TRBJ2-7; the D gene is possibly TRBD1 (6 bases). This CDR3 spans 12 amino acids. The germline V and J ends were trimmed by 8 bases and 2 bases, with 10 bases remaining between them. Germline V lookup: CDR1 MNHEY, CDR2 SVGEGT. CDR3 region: CASAGATYEQYF. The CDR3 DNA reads TGTGCCAGCGCAGGGGCCACCTACGAGCAGTACTTC.

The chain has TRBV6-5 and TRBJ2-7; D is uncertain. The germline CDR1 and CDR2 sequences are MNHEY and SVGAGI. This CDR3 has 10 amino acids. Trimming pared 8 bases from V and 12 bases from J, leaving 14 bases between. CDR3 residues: CASPTRWGYV. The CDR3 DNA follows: TGTGCCAGCCCGACAAGATGGGGGTACGTC.

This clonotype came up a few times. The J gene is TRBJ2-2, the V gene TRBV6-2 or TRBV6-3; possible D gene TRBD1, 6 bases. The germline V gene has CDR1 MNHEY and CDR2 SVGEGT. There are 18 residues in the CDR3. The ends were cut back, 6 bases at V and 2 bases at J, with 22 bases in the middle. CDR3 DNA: TGTGCCAGCAGATCCCTCTTGCTTCAGGGGCTAAACACCGGGGAGCTGTTTTTT. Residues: CASRSLLLQGLNTGELFF.

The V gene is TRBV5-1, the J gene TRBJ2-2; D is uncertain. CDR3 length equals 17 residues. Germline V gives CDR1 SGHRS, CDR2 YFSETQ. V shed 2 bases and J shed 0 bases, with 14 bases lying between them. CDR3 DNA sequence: TGCGCCAGCAGCTTCGACCCTCCCGCTCCGAACACCGGGGAGCTGTTTTTT. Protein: CASSFDPPAPNTGELFF.

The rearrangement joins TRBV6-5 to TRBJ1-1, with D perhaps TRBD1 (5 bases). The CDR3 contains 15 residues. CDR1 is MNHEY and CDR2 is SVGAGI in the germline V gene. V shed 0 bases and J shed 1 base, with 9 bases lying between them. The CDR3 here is CASSYSVTANTEAFF. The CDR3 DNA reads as TGTGCCAGCAGTTACTCGGTGACAGCGAACACTGAAGCTTTCTTT.

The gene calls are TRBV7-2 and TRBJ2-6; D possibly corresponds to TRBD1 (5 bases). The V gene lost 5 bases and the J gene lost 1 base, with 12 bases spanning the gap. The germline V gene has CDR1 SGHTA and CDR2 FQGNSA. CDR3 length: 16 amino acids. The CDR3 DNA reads TGTGCCAGCAGCCCCTACCAGGGTTCTGGGGCCAACGTCCTGACTTTC. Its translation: CASSPYQGSGANVLTF.

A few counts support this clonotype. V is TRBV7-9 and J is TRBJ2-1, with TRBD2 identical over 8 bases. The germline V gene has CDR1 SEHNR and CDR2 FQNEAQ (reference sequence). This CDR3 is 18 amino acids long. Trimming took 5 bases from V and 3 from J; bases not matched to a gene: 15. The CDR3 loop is CASSTGGALGVSYNEQFF. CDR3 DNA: TGTGCCAGCAGCACCGGGGGGGCCTTGGGAGTGAGCTACAATGAGCAGTTCTTC.